These T cell receptor beta chains were read from a single sample in a study of blood T cell repertoires in COVID-19. Using immunoSEQ multiplex PCR, the repertoire was profiled, and TCRdb retains in-frame clones only, with some absent. The profile shows roughly 320,000 clones, approximately 91% of them singletons. The sequenced sample consisted of PBMCs or T cells enriched from blood (not recorded which). These receptors came from a woman aged 30 to 39 who had been exposed to COVID-19. CDR3s include the opening cysteine and the closing phenylalanine or tryptophan.

v_gene: TRBV4-1
len: 17
j_gene: TRBJ1-2
CDR3aa: CASSQERWRQGLHGYTF

v_gene: TRBV5-1
len: 13
j_gene: TRBJ1-1
CDR3aa: CASRRRQDTEAFF

v_gene: TRBV5-4
len: 14
j_gene: TRBJ1-4
CDR3aa: CASSFDREEEKLFF

v_gene: TRBV19
len: 14
j_gene: TRBJ1-1
CDR3aa: CASRTGGMNTEAFF

v_gene: TRBV6-2/TRBV6-3
len: 14
j_gene: TRBJ1-6
CDR3aa: CASSYGTGPSGLHF

v_gene: TRBV19
len: 13
j_gene: TRBJ2-7
CDR3aa: CASSTGTGLEQYF

v_gene: TRBV20-1
len: 12
j_gene: TRBJ2-3
CDR3aa: CSASANPDTQYF

v_gene: TRBV5-1
len: 20
j_gene: TRBJ1-4
CDR3aa: CASSWAKAGHQSGKGKGLFF

v_gene: TRBV7-9
len: 15
j_gene: TRBJ1-3
CDR3aa: CASSRWTGNQNTIYF

v_gene: TRBV4-3
len: 16
j_gene: TRBJ1-6
CDR3aa: CASSQVAVVGDSPLHF

v_gene: TRBV2
len: 16
j_gene: TRBJ1-4
CDR3aa: CASSPTGPATNEKLFF

v_gene: TRBV19
len: 13
j_gene: TRBJ1-2
CDR3aa: CASSIAPAGGYTF

v_gene: TRBV4-2
len: 15
j_gene: TRBJ2-7
CDR3aa: CASSQEGSSRAEQYF

v_gene: TRBV9
len: 16
j_gene: TRBJ1-2
CDR3aa: CASTKAAGRGEGGYTF

v_gene: TRBV18
len: 17
j_gene: TRBJ1-4
CDR3aa: CASSQTMKGVANEKLFF

v_gene: TRBV7-8
len: 13
j_gene: TRBJ1-2
CDR3aa: CASSRGQNYGYTF

v_gene: TRBV2
len: 13
j_gene: TRBJ2-1
CDR3aa: CASSEGRGPEQFF

v_gene: TRBV15
len: 17
j_gene: TRBJ1-1
CDR3aa: CATSGQATTGGAAEAFF

v_gene: TRBV6-6
len: 14
j_gene: TRBJ2-5
CDR3aa: CASSFPGQYETQYF

v_gene: TRBV2
len: 16
j_gene: TRBJ2-5
CDR3aa: CASSEMAQGYQETQYF

v_gene: TRBV5-4
len: 16
j_gene: TRBJ2-5
CDR3aa: CASSFDSGVVQETQYF

v_gene: TRBV7-9
len: 16
j_gene: TRBJ2-1
CDR3aa: CASSPLAGTGTNEQFF

v_gene: TRBV15
len: 15
j_gene: TRBJ2-5
CDR3aa: CATSSRDRGQETQYF